These 8 T cell receptor beta chains were sequenced from one sample in a study of identifying expanded T cells in peripheral blood. Sequenced by immunoSEQ multiplex PCR; TCRdb stores in-frame clones only, minus some. The sample holds about 100,000 clones, 88% seen once. The source material was blood. The receptors were sampled from a person aged 18 to 69 in good health.

This chain uses TRBV29-1 with TRBJ1-1; possibly TRBD1 for D (6 bases). The CDR3 spans 17 residues. Between the trimmed V and J ends, which lost 4 bases and 0 bases, there was a span of 21 bases. The germline gives CDR1 SQVTM, CDR2 ANQGSEA. The CDR3 coding sequence is TGCAGCGTTGCTAACTCGGGACAAACGTACATGAACACTGAAGCTTTCTTT. Encoded protein: CSVANSGQTYMNTEAFF.

The chain is built from TRBV30 and TRBJ2-2; D might be TRBD1 (6 bases). Trimming removed 5 bases at V and 1 base at J, with 14 bases between. Germline CDR1 GTSNPN, CDR2 SVGIG (reference sequence). This CDR3 has 15 residues. The CDR3 DNA is TGTGCCTGGGGCTCAGGGGTTGGGAACACCGGGGAGCTGTTTTTT. This gives the protein CAWGSGVGNTGELFF.

The rearrangement links TRBV9 to TRBJ2-2; D call uncertain. With 0 bases removed from V and 1 base from J, the gap between germline ends came to 4 bases. This CDR3 region has 14 residues. The germline V gene has CDR1 SGDLS and CDR2 YYNGEE. CDR3 protein: CASSVGRNTGELFF. CDR3 DNA: TGTGCCAGCAGCGTAGGGCGGAACACCGGGGAGCTGTTTTTT.

This chain uses TRBV30 with TRBJ2-2; unclear D gene. The germline V and J ends were trimmed by 3 bases and 4 bases, with 12 bases remaining between them. The CDR3 length is 14 residues. Germline CDR1 and CDR2: GTSNPN and SVGIG (reference sequence). The CDR3 loop reads CAWSGEVGTGELFF. The DNA for the CDR3 is TGTGCCTGGAGCGGTGAGGTGGGCACCGGGGAGCTGTTTTTT.

The rearrangement joins TRBV15 to TRBJ1-5; D ambiguous. The CDR3 contains 15 residues. Trimming left V 3 bases short and J 0 bases short, with 9 bases between. The germline gives CDR1 LNHNV, CDR2 YYDKDF (reference sequence). DNA of the CDR3: TGTGCCACCAGCAGTATGGGAAATAGCAATCAGCCCCAGCATTTT. Its translation: CATSSMGNSNQPQHF.

The genes are TRBV5-6 and TRBJ1-3; D is ambiguous. CDR1 and CDR2 (germline): SGHDT, YYEEEE. CDR3 length: 16 residues. Trimming removed 0 bases from V and 4 bases from J, with 14 bases in between. The CDR3 DNA follows: TGTGCCAGCAGCTTGGATGTGACTAAAAGGGGAAACACCATATATTTT. Its translation: CASSLDVTKRGNTIYF.

The chain is built from TRBV7-2 and TRBJ1-5; D gene uncertain. Deletions cut 3 bases from V and 9 bases from J, with 15 bases between. Germline CDR1 SGHTA, CDR2 FQGNSA. There are 14 residues in the CDR3. In nucleotides, the CDR3 is TGTGCCAGCAGCTTCGACACGGCGGGTGGGCCCCAGCATTTT. Its protein product is CASSFDTAGGPQHF.

This sequence joins TRBV19 and TRBJ2-2, with unresolved D. Trimming left V 1 base short and J 8 bases short, with 2 bases between. The CDR3 contains 11 residues. Germline CDR1 and CDR2: LNHDA and SQIVND (reference sequence). CDR3 loop: CASSIGGELFF. DNA for the CDR3: TGTGCCAGTAGTATAGGGGGGGAGCTGTTTTTT.